This T cell receptor (beta chain) was profiled in a study of blood T cell repertoires in COVID-19. Study context: There were acute and convalescent COVID-19 samples, and they came from the United States, Italy and Spain. T cells, B-cell-depleted T cells, or PBMCs provided the cDNA or gDNA that served as material.

The germline V gene has CDR1 MGHRA and CDR2 YSYEKL. The CDR3 is 16 residues long. Losses at the gene ends were 1 base for V and 2 bases for J; bases not matched to a gene: 5. Per the study methods: Amplification with reference gene primers provided the estimates of nucleated cell counts. Libraries were prepared by immunoSEQ multiplex PCR; TCRdb keeps only in-frame clonotypes and omits some of them. Clone size and the V and J calls come from that table; the DNA yielded D and trimming. The sample includes about 110,000 clones, roughly 84% of them seen just once. Sequencing used peripheral blood. The chain couples TRBV4-1 to TRBJ1-2; 9 bases are shared with TRBD1. This TCR was recovered from a woman aged 40 to 49 with acute or convalescent COVID-19. DNA for the CDR3: TGCGCCAGCAGCCAAGTTGGGACAGGGAAAAACTATGGCTACACCTTC. Its protein product is CASSQVGTGKNYGYTF.